These 23 T cell receptor beta chains were sequenced from one sample in a study of T cells in Graves' hyperthyroidism and ophthalmopathy. Amplified regions were TCR beta CDR3 sequences from RNA transcripts. The TCR CDR3 first-round RT-PCR relied on the HTBI primer set. One entry per CDR3 protein results from TCRdb running MiXCR on the multiplex PCR reads. Seen here are hundreds of thousands of distinct CDR3 sequences, roughly 13% observed once, and the top ten hold 5.5% to 7.5%. The sequenced sample consisted of blood. The receptors were gathered from a woman aged 25 to 45 with Graves' hyperthyroidism that later progressed to Graves' ophthalmopathy.

This clonotype has a handful of counts. This chain joins TRBV20-1 and TRBJ1-5; 7 nucleotides agree with TRBD1. The germline gives CDR1 DFQATT, CDR2 SNEGSKA (reference sequence). CDR3 length: 16 amino acids. The J segment lost 3 bases and the V segment lost 6 bases, leaving 14 bases of the junction unmatched. CDR3 in amino acids: CSATYSGGGPNQPQHF. CDR3 in DNA: TGCAGTGCGACCTACTCGGGAGGGGGCCCCAATCAGCCCCAGCATTTT.

This chain connects TRBV9 to TRBJ2-2, with D possibly matching TRBD1 (5 bases). Germline CDR1 and CDR2: SGDLS and YYNGEE. Trimming left V 2 bases short and J 5 bases short, with 13 bases between. This CDR3 has 15 amino acids. CDR3 nucleotides: TGTGCCAGCAGCGTTGCCCAGGGCCGGACCGGGGAGCTGTTTTTT. Translating it yields CASSVAQGRTGELFF.

About this clonotype: A much larger clone differs from this one at a single base, so this may be a read error. Without the conserved terminal phenylalanine or tryptophan, this CDR3 likely stems from a read error. The chain joins TRBV28 to TRBJ1-1; no clear D. V was pared by 2 bases and J by 0 bases, with 4 bases between. CDR3 size: 13 residues. From germline, CDR1 is MDHEN and CDR2 SYDVKM. The CDR3 DNA sequence: TGTGCCAGCAGTTTAACCATGAACACTGAAGCTTTCCTT. It translates to CASSLTMNTEAFL.

The sample holds many counts of this clonotype. The V and J genes are TRBV12-3 or TRBV12-4 and TRBJ2-7, with a possible D match to TRBD1 (6 bases). There are 14 residues in the CDR3. With 3 bases removed from V and 7 bases from J, the gap between germline ends came to 16 bases. CDR3 residues: CASSLNRAQREQYF. DNA for the CDR3: TGTGCCAGCAGTTTGAACAGGGCCCAGAGGGAGCAGTACTTC.

This clonotype was counted ten times or more. The chain couples TRBV28 to TRBJ2-7, with no clear D. V shed 7 bases and J shed 1 base, with 14 bases lying between them. This CDR3 spans 14 amino acids. Germline CDR1 MDHEN, CDR2 SYDVKM. CDR3 coding DNA: TGTGCCAGCACCAGCCCCTATCCATCCTACGAGCAGTACTTC. Translating gives CASTSPYPSYEQYF.

The chain couples TRBV15 to TRBJ2-7; 8 positions agree with TRBD1. The V gene end was trimmed by 2 bases and the J gene end by 3 bases; junction bases not matched to a gene: 3. The CDR3 covers 14 residues. Germline V gene data show CDR1 as LNHNV and CDR2 as YYDKDF (reference sequence). The CDR3 DNA follows: TGTGCCACCAGCAGACCCGGGACAGGCTACGAGCAGTACTTC. This sequence encodes CATSRPGTGYEQYF.

This clonotype has at least ten counts. The rearrangement uses TRBV9 and TRBJ2-1; D call uncertain. CDR1 and CDR2 from the germline V gene are SGDLS and YYNGEE. V lost 3 bases and J 0 bases, leaving 10 bases between the germline ends. The CDR3 contains 15 residues. CDR3 in amino acids: CASSAALSSYNEQFF. CDR3 coding DNA: TGTGCCAGCAGCGCCGCCCTTAGCTCCTACAATGAGCAGTTCTTC.

This clonotype was observed a handful of times. The V gene is TRBV9, the J gene TRBJ1-6; 7 positions match TRBD1. This CDR3 has 15 amino acids. Germline V gene data show CDR1 as SGDLS and CDR2 as YYNGEE. The V and J ends lost 3 bases and 6 bases, in that order; junction bases with no gene match: 6. The CDR3 loop reads CASSAPQGGNSPLHF. The CDR3 DNA reads TGTGCCAGCAGCGCCCCCCAGGGGGGTAATTCACCCCTCCACTTT. Full variable domain (remainder filled in from reference TRBV9 and TRBJ1-6): DSGVTQTPKHLITATGQRVTLRCSPRSGDLSVYWYQQSLDQGLQFLIQYYNGEERAKGNILERFSAQQFPDLHSELNLSSLELGDSALYFCASSAPQGGNSPLHFGNGTRLTVT.

This clonotype was seen repeatedly, ten times or more. The rearrangement joins TRBV30 to TRBJ1-2; 10 bases are a match to TRBD1. CDR1 and CDR2 (germline): GTSNPN, SVGIG (reference sequence). V lost 8 bases and J lost 2; bases outside the gene matches: 14. The CDR3 covers 16 residues. The CDR3 protein is CAGESDRGNRNYGYTF. In DNA form, the CDR3 reads TGTGCCGGTGAATCGGACAGGGGGAATAGAAACTATGGCTACACCTTC.

Concerning this clonotype itself: This may be a read error, as it is one base from a much larger clone. This chain uses TRBV10-3 with TRBJ1-4; 10 nucleotides agree with TRBD1. Germline loops: CDR1 ENHRY, CDR2 SYGVKD. This CDR3 spans 15 amino acids. The CDR3 region has the DNA TGTGCCACCAGTACCGGGACAGGGGAATCGAAGAAACTGTTTTTT. Translating it yields CATSTGTGESKKLFF.

This clonotype was observed many times. The chain is built from TRBV28 and TRBJ2-1; TRBD2 agrees at 15 bases. Germline values: CDR1 MDHEN, CDR2 SYDVKM. This CDR3 has 19 amino acids. Unmatched junction bases numbered 13, after V lost 10 bases and J lost 0 bases. CDR3 residues: CATGETGLAGGFSYNEQFF. The DNA for the CDR3 is TGTGCCACGGGAGAGACGGGACTAGCGGGAGGTTTCTCCTACAATGAGCAGTTCTTC.

There are many counts of this clonotype. The rearrangement joins TRBV7-6 to TRBJ2-2; tentatively, D is TRBD2 (6 bases). The germline V gene has CDR1 SGHVS and CDR2 FNYEAQ. The CDR3 is 14 amino acids. Trimming pared 5 bases from V and 10 bases from J, leaving 17 bases between. CDR3: CASSPPLASKELFF. In nucleotides, the CDR3 is TGTGCCAGCAGCCCACCCCTAGCGTCTAAGGAGCTGTTTTTT.

The gene calls are TRBV19 and TRBJ1-1; no clear D. The CDR3 is 12 amino acids. V dropped 3 bases and J dropped 7 bases, with 9 bases sitting between them. The germline gives CDR1 LNHDA, CDR2 SQIVND (reference sequence). This CDR3 is CASSMLSGEAFF. CDR3 nucleotide sequence: TGTGCCAGTAGTATGCTCAGTGGTGAAGCTTTCTTT.

V is TRBV15 and J is TRBJ1-2; perhaps TRBD1 as D (6 bases). This CDR3 has 16 residues. Germline CDR1 and CDR2: LNHNV and YYDKDF (reference sequence). V lost 4 bases and J 3 bases, leaving 18 bases between the germline ends. CDR3 bases: TGTGCCACCAGCACACCACAGGGTCTAAGGGACTATGGCTACACCTTC. This codes for CATSTPQGLRDYGYTF.

This clonotype was observed a few times. V usage is TRBV19 and J usage is TRBJ1-2; TRBD1 is a possible D gene (5 bases). Germline lookup yields CDR1 LNHDA and CDR2 SQIVND (reference sequence). The CDR3 contains 13 residues. The V and J ends lost 9 bases and 8 bases respectively, with 19 bases between them. CDR3 protein: CASRIAGRDGYTF. CDR3 DNA sequence: TGTGCCAGCCGAATAGCGGGACGGGACGGCTACACCTTC.

This clonotype was observed at least ten times. J is TRBJ2-2 and V is TRBV7-3; D uncertain. This CDR3 spans 14 amino acids. Trimming removed 6 bases from V and 3 bases from J, with 11 bases in between. The germline V gene encodes CDR1 SGHTA and CDR2 FQGTGA. This chain's CDR3 is CASSLNLDTGELFF. The CDR3 nucleotides are TGTGCCAGCAGTCTTAACTTGGACACCGGGGAGCTGTTTTTT.

At least ten counts were recorded for this clonotype. The chain links TRBV28 to TRBJ1-4; D possibly corresponds to TRBD1 (5 bases). V lost 7 bases to trimming and J lost 6 bases, with 18 bases between them. The CDR3 sequence is 15 residues long. CDR1 is MDHEN and CDR2 is SYDVKM in the germline V gene. The CDR3 DNA reads as TGTGCCAGCAACTTAGGGGCAGGGCCCCATGAAAAACTGTTTTTT. It specifies CASNLGAGPHEKLFF. The full variable domain, in which reference TRBV28 and TRBJ1-4 provide the parts outside the CDR3, is DVKVTQSSRYLVKRTGEKVFLECVQDMDHENMFWYRQDPGLGLRLIYFSYDVKMKEKGDIPEGYSVSREKKERFSLILESASTNQTSMYLCASNLGAGPHEKLFFGSGTQLSVL.

The sample holds many counts of this clonotype. The V call is TRBV19, the J call TRBJ1-2, with unresolved D. The length of the CDR3 is 13 residues. Per the germline V gene, CDR1 is LNHDA and CDR2 is SQIVND (reference sequence). Trimming pared 0 bases from V and 7 bases from J, leaving 9 bases between. The DNA of the CDR3 is TGTGCCAGTAGTATAGACCGCCCGCCTGGCTACACCTTC. This gives the protein CASSIDRPPGYTF.

The J gene is TRBJ1-2, the V gene TRBV4-1; weak D call: TRBD1 (5 bases). CDR3 length: 15 amino acids. Germline V CDR1 and CDR2: MGHRA, YSYEKL. V lost 0 bases to trimming and J lost 4 bases, with 12 bases between them. CDR3 DNA sequence: TGCGCCAGCAGCCAAGATTGGGCAGGGATCTATGGCTACACCTTC. Amino acid sequence: CASSQDWAGIYGYTF.

The rearrangement links TRBV7-2 to TRBJ2-7, with D unclear. The V and J ends lost 2 bases and 2 bases respectively, with 13 bases between them. The CDR3 consists of 15 residues. Germline CDR1 reads SGHTA; CDR2 reads FQGNSA. The CDR3, as DNA: TGTGCCAGCAGCTTAATTGGGGTAGCACCCTACGAGCAGTACTTC. The encoded protein is CASSLIGVAPYEQYF.

In this sample, this clonotype turned up a few times. The V gene is TRBV27, the J gene TRBJ2-6, with 7 bases that match TRBD1. Per the germline V gene, CDR1 is MNHEY and CDR2 is SMNVEV (reference sequence). The CDR3 length is 17 residues. The junction had 6 bases not matched to a gene; V was cut back by 4 bases and J by 0 bases. The CDR3 loop reads CASSSPSGGSGANVLTF. The CDR3 coding sequence is TGTGCCAGCAGTTCCCCCTCAGGGGGCTCTGGGGCCAACGTCCTGACTTTC.

This clonotype was counted ten times or more. V and J are TRBV19 and TRBJ2-3; the D gene is possibly TRBD1 (6 bases). CDR1 LNHDA and CDR2 SQIVND come from the germline V gene (reference sequence). Trimming left V 4 bases short and J 1 base short, with 15 bases between. The CDR3 is made up of 16 amino acids. CDR3 amino acids: CASSTPGVRGTDTQYF. The CDR3 DNA sequence: TGTGCCAGTAGTACTCCAGGGGTACGAGGCACAGATACGCAGTATTTT.

This clonotype was recorded many times. The CDR3 bases are TGTGCCAGCAGTTTAGCTTTCTCCTACGAGCAGTACTTC. Encoded protein: CASSLAFSYEQYF. The rearrangement joins TRBV28 to TRBJ2-7; D is unresolved. V dropped 2 bases and J dropped 0 bases, with 5 bases sitting between them. The CDR3 loop spans 13 amino acids. Germline V CDR1 and CDR2: MDHEN, SYDVKM.